The rows below give T cell receptor beta chains drawn from one sample of a study of blood T cell repertoires in COVID-19. Clones were sequenced by immunoSEQ multiplex PCR, and TCRdb holds only the in-frame ones, with some missing. This sample has about 44,000 clones; around 80% occur once, and the top ten carry roughly two fifths. The material sequenced was peripheral blood. All receptors derive from a human donor in a cohort sampled during active COVID-19. Each CDR3 is given with its conserved first and last residue. A D gene is named only where the DNA matches it firmly. Clone size is stated in some rows and not others, as once, few, many or a class when expanded.

V gene	clone size	D gene	J gene	CDR3 protein	CDR3 DNA
TRBV27	-	TRBD2	TRBJ2-5	CASTGGGETQYF	TGTGCCAGCACCGGGGGGGGAGAGACCCAGTACTTC
TRBV9	-	TRBD1	TRBJ1-3	CASSVVGDSSFGNTIYF	TGTGCCAGCAGCGTAGTGGGGGACAGTTCCTTTGGAAACACCATATATTTT
TRBV4-1	-	-	TRBJ2-7	CASSQVVSSYEQYF	TGCGCCAGCAGCCAAGTCGTGAGCTCCTACGAGCAGTACTTC
TRBV11-2	-	-	TRBJ2-3	CASRLSSTDTQYF	TGTGCCAGCAGACTATCTAGCACAGATACGCAGTATTTT
TRBV5-4	-	TRBD2	TRBJ2-5	CASSLAPSGGTQETQYF	TGTGCCAGCAGCTTGGCCCCTAGCGGGGGGACCCAAGAGACCCAGTACTTC
TRBV11-2	few	TRBD2	TRBJ2-1	CASSRGTSGGSEQFF	TGTGCCAGCAGCCGAGGGACTAGCGGGGGGAGTGAGCAGTTCTTC
TRBV6-5	-	TRBD2	TRBJ2-2	CASGLVITGELFF	TGTGCCAGCGGACTAGTTATCACCGGGGAGCTGTTTTTT
TRBV7-6	-	-	TRBJ1-1	CASSSPGSPLAF	TGTGCCAGCAGTAGTCCGGGATCTCCTTTGGCTTTT
TRBV7-9	-	TRBD1	TRBJ2-7	CASSLTGLRPQGSSYEQYF	TGTGCCAGCAGCTTAACGGGTTTACGACCACAGGGGAGCTCCTACGAGCAGTACTTC
TRBV4-1	few	-	TRBJ2-2	CASRSSKGPGELFF	TGCGCCAGCAGGTCAAGTAAGGGGCCCGGGGAGCTGTTTTTT
TRBV4-2	-	-	TRBJ2-6	CASSQATGTGANVLTF	TGTGCCAGCAGCCAAGCAACAGGGACTGGGGCCAACGTCCTGACTTTC
TRBV16	once	-	TRBJ2-5	CASSQMTRGETQYF	TGTGCCAGCAGCCAAATGACAAGGGGAGAGACCCAGTACTTC
TRBV18	-	TRBD1	TRBJ1-2	CASSTRTGGSYGYTF	TGTGCCAGCTCAACTCGGACAGGGGGCTCCTATGGCTACACCTTC
TRBV7-9	-	TRBD1	TRBJ1-2	CASSRDRGLFGYTF	TGTGCCAGCAGCCGGGACAGGGGGCTTTTTGGCTACACCTTC
TRBV13	-	-	TRBJ2-1	CASSPQTSLQFF	TGTGCCAGCAGCCCGCAGACTAGTCTCCAGTTCTTC
TRBV5-5	-	TRBD1	TRBJ1-1	CASSSRGGQGVGTFF	TGTGCCAGCAGCTCGAGAGGCGGACAGGGAGTGGGGACTTTCTTT
TRBV19	once	TRBD1	TRBJ1-1	CASRWGQGARGTEAFF	TGTGCCTCCCGTTGGGGACAGGGGGCTCGAGGCACTGAAGCTTTCTTT
TRBV6-2/TRBV6-3	-	-	TRBJ1-4	CASSYRGGREKLFF	TGTGCCAGCAGTTACCGCGGGGGCCGGGAAAAACTGTTTTTT
TRBV4-1	-	-	TRBJ2-5	CASSKGGVGQTQYF	TGCGCCAGCAGCAAAGGGGGGGTAGGGCAGACCCAGTACTTC
TRBV7-6	-	TRBD2	TRBJ2-1	CASSLLSGGSYNEQFF	TGTGCCAGCAGCTTACTTTCGGGGGGCTCCTACAATGAGCAGTTCTTC
TRBV6-5	-	TRBD1	TRBJ2-7	CASRLGQGYEQYF	TGTGCCAGCAGATTGGGACAGGGCTACGAGCAGTACTTC
TRBV5-1	-	TRBD2	TRBJ2-3	CASKAGGSTDTQYF	TGCGCCAGCAAGGCGGGGGGAAGCACAGATACGCAGTATTTT
TRBV5-1	-	-	TRBJ2-1	CASNRAPGVGEQFF	TGCGCCAGCAACAGGGCCCCCGGTGTAGGTGAGCAGTTCTTC
TRBV30	-	TRBD2	TRBJ2-7	CAWAAGGEQYF	TGTGCCTGGGCGGCGGGGGGCGAGCAGTACTTC
TRBV20-1	-	-	TRBJ1-6	CSARENSPLHF	TGCAGTGCTAGGGAGAATTCACCCCTCCACTTT